One and the same sample provided the 18 T cell receptor beta chains below, sequenced in a study of monozygotic twins with inflammatory bowel disease. From its re-call of the 5' RACE reads, TCRdb lists each CDR3 protein once, without DNA. In all, the sample yields about 440,000 distinct CDR3 sequences. Sequencing was carried out using blood. Receptor source: a human donor with ulcerative colitis or Crohn's disease, or a healthy co-twin of an affected twin (not recorded which).

The rearrangement links TRBV5-5 to TRBJ2-7. Germline values: CDR1 SGHKS, CDR2 YYEKEE (reference sequence). The CDR3 spans 13 residues. CDR3 residues: CASNTGGSYEQYF.

This chain joins TRBV7-9 and TRBJ1-2; TCRdb calls TRBD1, which cannot be checked without DNA. Germline-derived CDR1 and CDR2 are SEHNR and FQNEAQ (reference sequence). This CDR3 spans 15 amino acids. CDR3 sequence: CASSSATGSLYGYTF.

The chain has TRBV7-8 and TRBJ2-5; the TCRdb D gene call, TRBD1, has no DNA to confirm it. Germline values: CDR1 SGHVS, CDR2 FQNEAQ. This CDR3 has 14 amino acids. The CDR3 protein is CASSQMGAQETQYF. Filled out from reference TRBV7-8 and TRBJ2-5, the complete variable domain reads GAGVSQSPRYKVAKRGQDVALRCDPISGHVSLFWYQQALGQGPEFLTYFQNEAQLDKSGLPSDRFFAERPEGSVSTLKIQRTQQEDSAVYLCASSQMGAQETQYFGPGTRLLVL.

This chain links TRBV19 with TRBJ2-1; TCRdb names TRBD2, which stays unverified in the absence of DNA. Germline assignment: CDR1 LNHDA and CDR2 SQIVND (reference sequence). This CDR3 has 16 residues. CDR3 amino acids: CASSTQASGAINEQFF.

This chain links TRBV7-9 with TRBJ2-1; as DNA is missing, the TRBD1 call by TCRdb cannot be tested. Germline loops: CDR1 SEHNR, CDR2 FQNEAQ (reference sequence). This CDR3 contains 12 residues. The CDR3 protein is CASSFTGDEQFF.

V usage is TRBV30 and J usage is TRBJ2-3; as DNA is missing, the TRBD2 call by TCRdb cannot be tested. Germline CDR1 GTSNPN, CDR2 SVGIG (reference sequence). The CDR3 sequence is 14 residues long. CDR3 sequence: CAWSAGAATDTQYF.

The rearrangement uses TRBV7-9 and TRBJ2-1; TCRdb calls TRBD1, which cannot be checked without DNA. Looked up from germline, CDR1 is SEHNR and CDR2 is FQNEAQ (reference sequence). This CDR3 spans 15 amino acids. This chain's CDR3 is CASDPGSPPYNEQFF.

This sequence joins TRBV11-2 and TRBJ2-2. The germline V gene encodes CDR1 SGHAT and CDR2 FQNNGV. This CDR3 is 13 amino acids long. The CDR3 sequence: CASSSGPTGELFF.

The rearrangement joins TRBV7-2 to TRBJ2-7; the TRBD1 assignment by TCRdb is unverifiable without DNA. Germline V gives CDR1 SGHTA, CDR2 FQGNSA. There are 15 residues in the CDR3. The CDR3 protein is CASSQGLARYYEQYF.

The gene calls are TRBV12-3 or TRBV12-4 and TRBJ2-1. The CDR3 length is 15 residues. CDR3 loop: CASSSSGKSYNEQFF.

The chain couples TRBV10-3 to TRBJ2-1; TCRdb names TRBD2, which stays unverified in the absence of DNA. The CDR3 runs 18 residues. Germline V CDR1 and CDR2: ENHRY, SYGVKD. The chain's CDR3 is CAISESTSSGGSYNEQFF.

The rearrangement links TRBV7-9 to TRBJ2-7; the D call of TRBD1 rests on TCRdb alone, since no DNA is present to check it. The CDR3 has 15 amino acids. Germline CDR1 reads SEHNR; CDR2 reads FQNEAQ (reference sequence). This chain's CDR3 is CASSLGTGGQYEQYF.

The chain uses TRBV5-1 and TRBJ2-1; TCRdb indicates TRBD2, and absent DNA this call remains unverified. The CDR3 has 17 amino acids. CDR1 is SGHRS and CDR2 is YFSETQ in the germline V gene. The CDR3: CASSLTAKPGPRDEQFF.

This chain's CDR3 is CASSSGYSNQPQHF. The genes are TRBV5-6 and TRBJ1-5. The germline V gene has CDR1 SGHDT and CDR2 YYEEEE. The CDR3 is made up of 14 amino acids. The full variable domain, its missing parts supplied by reference TRBV5-6 and TRBJ1-5, is DAGVTQSPTHLIKTRGQQVTLRCSPKSGHDTVSWYQQALGQGPQFIFQYYEEEERQRGNFPDRFSGHQFPNYSSELNVNALLLGDSALYLCASSSGYSNQPQHFGDGTRLSIL.

This rearrangement joins TRBV11-2 to TRBJ1-5. This CDR3 has 14 amino acids. CDR1 and CDR2 (germline): SGHAT, FQNNGV. The CDR3 here is CASSLSRVNQPQHF.

V and J are TRBV19 and TRBJ2-1; TCRdb outputs TRBD2, but without DNA this stays unchecked. This CDR3 has 19 residues. Germline V gene sequence: CDR1 LNHDA, CDR2 SQIVND (reference sequence). The CDR3 spells CASSIPRGASGGIGNEQFF.

V is TRBV20-1 and J is TRBJ2-3; TCRdb's D call, TRBD1, is unchecked because there is no DNA. This CDR3 has 14 amino acids. From germline, CDR1 is DFQATT and CDR2 SNEGSKA (reference sequence). CDR3 residues: CSAGAGGSADTQYF.

The J gene is TRBJ2-5, the V gene TRBV5-1; TCRdb outputs TRBD1, but without DNA this stays unchecked. The germline gives CDR1 SGHRS, CDR2 YFSETQ. The CDR3 loop spans 16 amino acids. This CDR3 is CASSLGGRMTEETQYF.